What follows is one TCR beta chain and its context. This sample stems from a study of cytomegalovirus exposure and HLA in healthy donors. PCR employed 60 Vbeta and 13 Jbeta primers. Assay used: immunoSEQ multiplex PCR; TCRdb lists only in-frame clones, some missing. The sample includes about 170,000 clones, roughly 72% seen only once; the top ten take around 7%. Trimming took off 5 bases at V and 0 bases at J, with 5 bases between the two ends. CDR1 is SQVTM, CDR2 ANQGSEA, per germline. The CDR3 runs to 13 residues. The material sequenced was PBMCs. The chain recombines TRBV29-1 with TRBJ2-6, with D possibly being TRBD1 (5 bases). This receptor was identified in a man aged 40-50 years in good health and CMV-seropositive. The CDR3 reads CSVQGSGANVLTF. The DNA of the CDR3 is TGCAGCGTTCAGGGCTCTGGGGCCAACGTCCTGACTTTC.